The following is a T cell receptor (beta chain) sequence with its context. V lost 1 base, J lost 6 bases, and 19 bases lay in between. The CDR3 has 16 residues. Germline lookup yields CDR1 MGHDK and CDR2 SYGVNS. The record originates from a study of blood T cell repertoires in COVID-19. Whole-study context: Samples taken during acute and convalescent COVID-19 were collected in the United States, Italy and Spain.

Sequenced by immunoSEQ multiplex PCR; TCRdb stores in-frame clones only, minus some. The table includes 260,000 or so clones, around 82% detected once. The clonotype originates from a human donor in a cohort sampled during active COVID-19. The J gene is TRBJ2-7, the V gene TRBV25-1; a weak D match, TRBD2 (7 bases). Sequencing was performed on peripheral blood. CDR3 bases: TGTGCCAGCAGTGAATGGGAGGGGGATCCCGCGCGCGAGCAGTACTTC. Translating it yields CASSEWEGDPAREQYF.